This T cell receptor beta chain comes out of a study of blood T cell repertoires in COVID-19. Participant-given clinical history determined each cohort assignment. As originally analysed: Nucleated cell number was recorded as an estimate derived from reference gene primer amplification. Clones were sequenced by immunoSEQ multiplex PCR, and TCRdb holds only the in-frame ones, with some missing. Clonal size and the V and J genes are those of that table, whereas D and trimming came from the DNA. Here the sample spans hundreds of thousands of clones, around nine tenths being singletons. Germline V gene data show CDR1 as LNHDA and CDR2 as SQIVND (reference sequence). With V trimmed by 9 bases and J by 6 bases, 9 bases remained unmatched. The CDR3 has 13 residues.

The sequence derives from a middle-aged woman who had recovered from COVID-19. The genes are TRBV19 and TRBJ2-7; 9 bases are a match to TRBD2. Sequencing was carried out using PBMCs or T cells enriched from blood (not recorded which). The CDR3 protein is CARTGTSSIEQYF. As DNA, the CDR3 is TGTGCCAGGACCGGGACTAGCAGTATCGAGCAGTACTTC.